This T cell receptor (beta chain) was retrieved from a study of technical replicates of blood from several donors. This CDR3 spans 15 amino acids. The V gene lost 6 bases and the J gene lost 2 bases, with 14 bases spanning the gap. The germline gives CDR1 KGHSH, CDR2 LQKENI. Data came from immunoSEQ multiplex PCR; TCRdb stores just in-frame clones and leaves some out. The sample holds approximately 100,000 clones, nearly 96% seen once. The receptor was isolated from a human donor in good health. The specimen was T cells isolated from PBMCs. The rearrangement joins TRBV18 to TRBJ1-5, with D possibly TRBD1 on 5 matching bases. CDR3 loop: CASSPQGNGNQPQHF. CDR3 DNA: TGTGCCAGCTCGCCCCAGGGAAACGGCAATCAGCCCCAGCATTTT.